This is a list of T cell receptor beta chains from one sample in a study of T-cell reconstitution after alpha-beta-depleted transplantation in children. TCRdb redid the calling of the PCR reads with MiXCR, one entry per CDR3 protein. The data contain around 400,000 distinct CDR3 sequences, around 21% of them singletons. The sequences come from PBMCs from the stem cell graft donor, collected from the stem cell graft. These receptors were taken from a human donor who donated a stem cell graft to a child with acute myeloid leukemia. Both conserved end residues are part of each CDR3. The D gene is left open where the match is weak. Size values are once, few and many counts, or a class for expanded clones, and some rows have none.

J gene	V gene	clone size	D gene	CDR3 DNA	CDR3 protein
TRBJ1-5	TRBV20-1	NA	NA	TGCAGTGCCCGAGCTGGTACTGCTCAGCAGCCCCAGCATTTT	CSARAGTAQQPQHF
TRBJ2-1	TRBV5-1	few	NA	TGCGCCAGCAGCCCACAGGGGCTTAAGCGGGGCTACAATGAGCAGTTCTTC	CASSPQGLKRGYNEQFF
TRBJ2-1	TRBV24-1	few	NA	TGTGCCACCAGTGATATTCGATCCGGGACCGCCGTTTACAATGAGCAGTTCTTC	CATSDIRSGTAVYNEQFF
TRBJ2-1	TRBV4-1	NA	TRBD2	TGCGCCAGCAGCCAAGCGGTAGCGGGACTGGGTTCCAATGAGCAGTTCTTC	CASSQAVAGLGSNEQFF
TRBJ2-5	TRBV27	many	TRBD2	TGTGCCAGCAGTCCAGTGCTAGCGGGAGGGCCGGGAGAGACCCAGTACTTC	CASSPVLAGGPGETQYF
TRBJ2-4	TRBV4-1	NA	NA	TGCGCCAGCACCCATACAGGCGAGACGAACATTCAGTACTTC	CASTHTGETNIQYF
TRBJ1-2	TRBV10-3	few	NA	TGTGCCATCAGTGAAGTCTTGGGGGGCCCATATGGCTACACCTTC	CAISEVLGGPYGYTF
TRBJ1-5	TRBV28	NA	TRBD1	TGTGCCAGCAGCCCCAAACAGGGGCTGAGCAATCAGCCCCAGCATTTT	CASSPKQGLSNQPQHF
TRBJ2-3	TRBV7-9	NA	TRBD2	TGTGCCAGCAGCAGACTAGCGGGAGAAATTAATACGCAGTATTTT	CASSRLAGEINTQYF
TRBJ1-1	TRBV29-1	once	NA	TGCAGCGTTGAAGATCCGAAGAACACTGAAGCTTTCTTT	CSVEDPKNTEAFF
TRBJ2-2	TRBV19	NA	NA	TGTGCCAGTAGTATTATTGGTCGTGTCACCGGGGAGCTGTTTTTT	CASSIIGRVTGELFF
TRBJ2-1	TRBV7-2	few	NA	TGTGCCAGCAGAAGGACGGGGGCTGGTGAGCAGTTCTTC	CASRRTGAGEQFF
TRBJ2-7	TRBV11-1	NA	NA	TGTGCCAGCAGCTTAAATAAAGAAGAATACGAGCAGTACTTC	CASSLNKEEYEQYF
TRBJ1-2	TRBV28	few	NA	TGTGCCAGCAGTTTATCGGGTAGTTGGGGCTACACCTTC	CASSLSGSWGYTF
TRBJ2-1	TRBV4-3	NA	NA	TGCGCCAGCAGCCAAGATCAGGGAACCTACAATGAGCAGTTCTTC	CASSQDQGTYNEQFF
TRBJ2-3	TRBV12-3/TRBV12-4	few	TRBD2	TGTGCCAGCAGTGTTTTGGGACTAGCGGGAGTCACGGATACGCAGTATTTT	CASSVLGLAGVTDTQYF
TRBJ2-1	TRBV12-3/TRBV12-4	few	TRBD2	TGTGCCAGCAGTCAAAGCCATATCACTAGCGGTGAGCAGTTCTTC	CASSQSHITSGEQFF
TRBJ2-3	TRBV7-2	many	NA	TGTGCCAGCAGCTTAGTAGCGGACTCCACAGATACGCAGTATTTT	CASSLVADSTDTQYF
TRBJ2-4	TRBV6-1	once	NA	TGTGCCAGCAGTGACGGGGGAGCCAAAAACATTCAGTACTTC	CASSDGGAKNIQYF
TRBJ2-5	TRBV4-2	NA	NA	TGTGCCAGCAGCCCCCTGCTCCTCCAAGAGACCCAGTACTTC	CASSPLLLQETQYF
TRBJ1-1	TRBV29-1	few	NA	TGCAGCGTTGTCGGCAGGGGAGGGATCACTGAAGCTTTCTTT	CSVVGRGGITEAFF
TRBJ2-7	TRBV29-1	NA	NA	TGCAGCGTTGAAAGGGGGCCGGGGGCTGTCGAGCAGTACTTC	CSVERGPGAVEQYF
TRBJ2-1	TRBV12-3/TRBV12-4	many	NA	TGTGCCACTACAGGACCCGACAATGAGCAGTTCTTC	CATTGPDNEQFF
TRBJ2-1	TRBV27	NA	TRBD2	TGTGCCAGCAGTTTTATAGCGGGAGAGGATGAGCAGTTCTTC	CASSFIAGEDEQFF
TRBJ2-7	TRBV12-3/TRBV12-4	many	NA	TGTGCCAGCAGTTTAGCCAGGGTATCCTACGAGCAGTACTTC	CASSLARVSYEQYF
TRBJ1-1	TRBV6-5	many	NA	TGTGCCAGCAGTTACGGGGGAACTGAAGCTTTCTTT	CASSYGGTEAFF